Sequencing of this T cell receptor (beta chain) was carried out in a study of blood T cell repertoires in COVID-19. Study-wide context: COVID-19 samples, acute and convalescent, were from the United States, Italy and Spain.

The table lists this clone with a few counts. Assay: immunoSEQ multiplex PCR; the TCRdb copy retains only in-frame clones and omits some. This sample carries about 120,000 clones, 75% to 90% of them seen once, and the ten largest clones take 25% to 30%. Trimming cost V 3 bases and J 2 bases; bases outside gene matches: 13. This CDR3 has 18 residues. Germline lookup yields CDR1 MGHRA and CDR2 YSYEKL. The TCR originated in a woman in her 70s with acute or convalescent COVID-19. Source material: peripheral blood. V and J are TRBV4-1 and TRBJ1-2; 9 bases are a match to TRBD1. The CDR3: CASSHAWGGQGTNYGYTF. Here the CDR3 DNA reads TGCGCCAGCAGCCACGCATGGGGGGGACAGGGCACCAACTATGGCTACACCTTC.